These 10 T cell receptor beta chains originate from one sample sequenced in a study of shared clonotypes between healthy human individuals. Naive CD8 isolation took CD45RO-negative cells positively selected for CCR7 and excluded terminally differentiated effector memory CD45RA+ cells. The repertoire was sequenced with immunoSEQ multiplex PCR; TCRdb's copy has only in-frame clones and lacks some. The data show around 600,000 clones, with 90% to 95% seen just once and around 0.11% held by the top ten. The sample consisted of naive CD8+ T cells sorted from blood. Receptor source: a woman aged 25 to 39 in good health.

This clone was recorded only once. This chain links TRBV6-5 with TRBJ2-7; 9 positions agree with TRBD1. Germline CDR1 and CDR2: MNHEY and SVGAGI. This CDR3 spans 15 amino acids. Trimming cost V 8 bases and J 4 bases; bases outside gene matches: 12. CDR3 nucleotide sequence: TGTGCCAGCGGGCCGGGACAGGGAGAAGGATACGAGCAGTACTTC. It encodes CASGPGQGEGYEQYF.

Note on this clone: A much larger clonotype is one base distant, so this may be a read error. The chain couples TRBV6-1 to TRBJ2-7; D is uncertain. CDR3 length equals 11 residues. The germline V gene encodes CDR1 MNHNS and CDR2 SASEGT. V was pared by 6 bases and J by 2 bases, with 5 bases between. The CDR3 nucleotides are TGTGCCAGCAGCTCTCCCTACGAGCAGTACTTC. The encoded protein is CASSSPYEQYF.

The chain recombines TRBV27 with TRBJ1-1; D gene ambiguous. CDR1 MNHEY and CDR2 SMNVEV come from the germline V gene (reference sequence). The CDR3 is 14 residues long. Trimming took off 7 bases at V and 0 bases at J, with 12 bases between the two ends. In DNA form, the CDR3 reads TGTGCCAGCATGACGGGGTCCATGAACACTGAAGCTTTCTTT. This gives the protein CASMTGSMNTEAFF.

The chain links TRBV5-1 to TRBJ2-2, with 7 bases fitting TRBD1. The CDR3 loop spans 18 amino acids. V lost 4 bases to trimming and J lost 2 bases; unmatched junction nucleotides: 14. Germline CDR1 SGHRS, CDR2 YFSETQ. CDR3 coding DNA: TGCGCCAGCAGCGGAGCCCAACAGGGGTCCCTAAACACCGGGGAGCTGTTTTTT. It is translated as CASSGAQQGSLNTGELFF. Supplemented by reference TRBV5-1 and TRBJ2-2, the full variable domain reads KAGVTQTPRYLIKTRGQQVTLSCSPISGHRSVSWYQQTPGQGLQFLFEYFSETQRNKGNFPGRFSGRQFSNSRSEMNVSTLELGDSALYLCASSGAQQGSLNTGELFFGEGSRLTVL.

The V gene is TRBV5-6, the J gene TRBJ2-7, with unresolved D. This CDR3 region has 16 residues. Looked up from germline, CDR1 is SGHDT and CDR2 is YYEEEE. Trimming pared 0 bases from V and 4 bases from J, leaving 17 bases between. CDR3 amino acids: CASSLGSSPIVYEQYF. The CDR3 nucleotides read TGTGCCAGCAGCTTGGGATCCAGTCCCATTGTATACGAGCAGTACTTC.

This chain joins TRBV7-8 and TRBJ2-1, with 13 bases fitting TRBD2. This CDR3 is 17 amino acids long. Germline CDR1 and CDR2: SGHVS and FQNEAQ. Trimming at V came to 5 bases and at J to 4 bases, leaving 8 bases not matched to a gene. The CDR3 region is CASSPWTSGSEYNEQFF. DNA for the CDR3: TGTGCCAGCAGCCCCTGGACTAGCGGGAGTGAGTACAATGAGCAGTTCTTC.

The chain is built from TRBV28 and TRBJ1-3, with TRBD1 as a possible D gene (5 bases). Germline assignment: CDR1 MDHEN and CDR2 SYDVKM. V was pared by 1 base and J by 0 bases, with 10 bases between. The CDR3 spans 16 residues. CDR3 sequence reads: CASSLLGESSGNTIYF. The CDR3 coding sequence is TGTGCCAGCAGTTTATTGGGGGAGAGCTCTGGAAACACCATATATTTT.

V is TRBV28 and J is TRBJ2-7; the match to TRBD1 covers 7 bases. The CDR3 contains 16 residues. Trimming at V came to 2 bases and at J to 4 bases, leaving 11 bases not matched to a gene. Germline V CDR1 and CDR2: MDHEN, SYDVKM. DNA for the CDR3: TGTGCCAGCAGTTTAGGAGTAGGGGGCGGCAGGTACGAGCAGTACTTC. Its translation is CASSLGVGGGRYEQYF.

The V and J genes are TRBV10-2 and TRBJ2-7, with 9 bases fitting TRBD2. Unmatched junction bases numbered 6, after V lost 6 bases and J lost 3 bases. The CDR3 sequence is 14 residues long. Germline lookup yields CDR1 WSHSY and CDR2 SAAADI. The CDR3 spells CASRPGLANYEQYF. As DNA, the CDR3 is TGCGCCAGCAGACCGGGACTAGCTAACTACGAGCAGTACTTC.

The chain uses TRBV13 and TRBJ2-3; D gene ambiguous. Germline assignment: CDR1 PRHDT and CDR2 FYEKMQ (reference sequence). CDR3 length: 14 amino acids. V dropped 1 base and J dropped 0 bases, with 5 bases sitting between them. DNA of the CDR3: TGTGCCAGCAGCTTAGACGGTAGCACAGATACGCAGTATTTT. This codes for CASSLDGSTDTQYF.